The next 15 T cell receptor beta chains were all read from a single sample in a study of blood T cells in healthy people across ages. Through a sample-barcoded 5' primer and a J-beta primer mix, a second PCR was run for about 6 to 12 cycles. TCRdb called the 5' RACE reads again in MiXCR, with one record for every CDR3 protein. This table holds under 800,000 distinct CDR3 sequences, roughly two fifths found once. The source material was blood. The receptors derive from a woman aged 55 to 70 in good health.

The chain is built from TRBV3-1 and TRBJ2-4; 7 nucleotides agree with TRBD1. Germline CDR1 LGHDT, CDR2 YNNKEL (reference sequence). With 1 base clipped from V and 13 bases from J, the junction kept 13 bases outside the gene matches. CDR3 length: 15 amino acids. The CDR3 DNA reads TGTGCCAGCAGCCAAGTTGCAGGGGGTTACTCTGAGCAGTACTTC. It encodes CASSQVAGGYSEQYF.

This clonotype was detected a few times. The V and J genes are TRBV20-1 and TRBJ1-1; D gene unclear. The CDR3 covers 16 residues. Germline CDR1 DFQATT, CDR2 SNEGSKA (reference sequence). Trimming removed 3 bases from V and 4 bases from J, with 21 bases in between. The CDR3 sequence: CSARAGSSRGSTEAFF. The DNA for the CDR3 is TGCAGTGCTAGGGCCGGGAGCTCTCGGGGTAGCACTGAAGCTTTCTTT.

This clonotype showed up just a few times. This rearrangement joins TRBV7-9 to TRBJ2-7; 10 nucleotides match TRBD1. CDR1 SEHNR and CDR2 FQNEAQ come from the germline V gene (reference sequence). With 0 bases clipped from V and 2 bases from J, the junction kept 1 base outside the gene matches. This CDR3 contains 15 residues. The chain's CDR3 is CASSLATGGTYEQYF. The CDR3 coding sequence is TGTGCCAGCAGCTTAGCGACAGGGGGCACCTACGAGCAGTACTTC.

This clonotype has just one count. The rearrangement joins TRBV11-3 to TRBJ2-2; D uncertain. Germline V lookup: CDR1 SGHNT, CDR2 YENEEA. Trimming pared 1 base from V and 10 bases from J, leaving 7 bases between. There are 12 residues in the CDR3. CDR3 residues: CASSLGSTELFF. CDR3 nucleotides: TGTGCCAGCAGCTTAGGGAGCACGGAGCTGTTTTTT.

The rearrangement joins TRBV7-9 to TRBJ1-2; D perhaps matches TRBD1 (5 bases). Germline lookup yields CDR1 SEHNR and CDR2 FQNEAQ (reference sequence). With 8 bases removed from V and 7 bases from J, the gap between germline ends came to 26 bases. The CDR3 sequence is 16 residues long. The CDR3 nucleotides are TGTGCCAGCGAACCTGGTGTTGGGGCCCCCGGGGTTGGCTACACCTTC. Translated, it gives CASEPGVGAPGVGYTF.

The chain couples TRBV12-3 or TRBV12-4 to TRBJ2-2; 10 bases align to TRBD2. The CDR3 has 15 amino acids. Trimming took 3 bases from V and 4 from J; bases not matched to a gene: 2. CDR3 sequence: CASSFWTSGTGELFF. For the CDR3, the DNA is TGTGCCAGCAGTTTTTGGACTAGCGGCACCGGGGAGCTGTTTTTT.

Only a few counts were recorded for this clonotype. The chain recombines TRBV5-1 with TRBJ2-1, with a tentative D call TRBD1 (6 bases). V lost 0 bases, J lost 6 bases, and 13 bases lay in between. The CDR3 contains 15 residues. In germline, CDR1 is SGHRS, CDR2 YFSETQ. DNA of the CDR3: TGCGCCAGCAGCTTGGTCGGGACACTCGGCAATGAGCAGTTCTTC. This sequence encodes CASSLVGTLGNEQFF.

The chain employs TRBV27 and TRBJ2-5; possibly TRBD2 for D (8 bases). With 5 bases removed from V and 4 bases from J, the gap between germline ends came to 17 bases. CDR1 and CDR2 from the germline V gene are MNHEY and SMNVEV (reference sequence). The CDR3 consists of 15 residues. The CDR3 sequence is CASSTLREGAETQYF. CDR3 sequence (DNA): TGTGCCAGCAGTACGCTCCGGGAGGGGGCAGAGACCCAGTACTTC.

The chain employs TRBV3-1 and TRBJ2-1; 8 positions agree with TRBD1. Trimming removed 2 bases from V and 9 bases from J; junction bases left unmatched: 6. CDR1 LGHDT and CDR2 YNNKEL come from the germline V gene (reference sequence). The CDR3 consists of 14 residues. The chain's CDR3 is CASSQRGQVGEQFF. The DNA of the CDR3 is TGTGCCAGCAGCCAACGGGGACAGGTCGGTGAGCAGTTCTTC.

On this clonotype itself: Its ends do not fully match the called genes, so a read error is possible. The V call is TRBV28, the J call TRBJ2-3; TRBD1 might be the D (6 bases). Germline CDR1 is MDHEN and CDR2 is SYDVKM. This CDR3 spans 15 amino acids. Here the CDR3 DNA reads TGTGCCTGCAGTAAGGACAGCGGATATGTTGATACGCAGTATTTT. As protein: CACSKDSGYVDTQYF.

Written as DNA, the CDR3 is TGTGCCAGCTCACCCGAACAGGGTAACTATGGCTACACCTTC. It codes for CASSPEQGNYGYTF. The chain uses TRBV18 and TRBJ1-2, with a possible D match to TRBD1 (6 bases). Germline loops: CDR1 KGHSH, CDR2 LQKENI. This CDR3 contains 14 residues. The V end lost 3 bases, the J end lost 1 base, and 9 bases lay between the germline ends. Together with reference TRBV18 and TRBJ1-2, the CDR3 gives the full variable domain: NAGVMQNPRHLVRRRGQEARLRCSPMKGHSHVYWYRQLPEEGLKFMVYLQKENIIDESGMPKERFSAEFPKEGPSILRIQQVVRGDSAAYFCASSPEQGNYGYTFGSGTRLTVV.

The chain is built from TRBV9 and TRBJ2-7; possible D gene TRBD1, 6 bases. The CDR3 runs to 17 residues. Germline V CDR1 and CDR2: SGDLS, YYNGEE. V lost 0 bases and J lost 7, with 23 bases in between. The CDR3 is CASSVAGTFPSYNEQYF. The CDR3 nucleotides are TGTGCCAGCAGCGTAGCCGGGACATTCCCCTCCTACAATGAGCAGTACTTC.

This clonotype occurred a few times. The chain combines TRBV6-2 or TRBV6-3 with TRBJ2-3, with D perhaps matching TRBD2 (6 bases). V was pared by 5 bases and J by 2 bases, with 14 bases between. The CDR3 totals 15 residues. Germline lookup yields CDR1 MNHEY and CDR2 SVGEGT. The CDR3 spells CASSDPGLDTDTQYF. The CDR3 nucleotides read TGTGCCAGCAGTGATCCGGGACTGGACACAGATACGCAGTATTTT.

The V call is TRBV21-1, the J call TRBJ2-3; TRBD2 is the table's D call, not checked against the DNA. TRBV21-1 represents a pseudogene. The CDR3 has 22 amino acids. CDR3 amino acids: CASSKGDFLVAGGRSHRDTQYF. Here the CDR3 DNA reads TGTGCCAGCAGCAAAGGCGACTTTTTGGTAGCGGGGGGCCGGAGCCACAGAGATACGCAGTATTTT.

The CDR3 protein is CASNRLGQHSNQPQHF. The CDR3 region has the DNA TGTGCCAGCAACAGGCTGGGACAGCATAGCAATCAGCCCCAGCATTTT. The chain links TRBV12-3 or TRBV12-4 to TRBJ1-5, with 7 bases that match TRBD1. The CDR3 has 16 amino acids. With V trimmed by 7 bases and J by 0 bases, 9 bases remained unmatched.